The T cell receptor (beta chain) described here comes from a study of long-term antiretroviral therapy in people with HIV. Survey-level immunoSEQ v3.0 assays were run. The repertoire was sequenced with immunoSEQ multiplex PCR; TCRdb's copy has only in-frame clones and lacks some. Of over 15,000 clones listed, around 85% are singletons. Findings and limits, study-wide: Compared with controls, HIV repertoires showed narrower CDR3 length ranges. Specimen acquisition occurred between 2004 and 2017, potentially under older ART regimens. Diversity measured after ART increased yet remained under transplant donor controls.

Trimming left V 4 bases short and J 0 bases short, with 13 bases between. Germline V gene lookup returns CDR1 LNHDA and CDR2 SQIVND (reference sequence). This CDR3 comprises 16 residues. On this clone: Its antigen is not known.

The input for sequencing was unsorted PBMCs, taken 0.9 years after starting antiretroviral therapy. V is TRBV19 and J is TRBJ2-1; no firm D call. The sequence was collected from a man between 18 and 35 years old with HIV. The CDR3 coding sequence is TGTGCCAGTAGTACCCCGGCTCTAAGCTCCTACAATGAGCAGTTCTTC. It translates to CASSTPALSSYNEQFF.